This passage covers 14 T cell receptor beta chains from one sample sequenced in a study of T cell responses to AZD1222 COVID-19 vaccine (dated by TCRdb to about 2021). Library method: the immunoSEQ multiplex PCR assay. This immuneACCESS table, as held by TCRdb, lists in-frame sequences with V and J called but not all clones. Of the missing ones, under half trace to an unresolved V gene in checked studies; the others have no known cause. Recorded for this sample are around 63,000 clones; 85% of them occurred a single time. Roughly 18% of the sample comes from the top ten. In the paper's terms, the time point label means: baseline before first vaccination. The material sequenced was peripheral blood, taken on day 0 of AZD1222 vaccination. These receptors were obtained from an adult in good health.

This chain uses TRBV7-3 with TRBJ2-3; no reliable D call. Germline V gene sequence: CDR1 SGHTA, CDR2 FQGTGA. This CDR3 region has 15 residues. V dropped 0 bases and J dropped 0 bases, with 7 bases sitting between them. The DNA of the CDR3 is TGTGCCAGCAGCTTAACATCTTCTAGCACAGATACGCAGTATTTT. As protein: CASSLTSSSTDTQYF. The variable domain in full, completed from reference TRBV7-3 and TRBJ2-3, reads GAGVSQTPSNKVTEKGKYVELRCDPISGHTALYWYRQSLGQGPEFLIYFQGTGAADDSGLPNDRFFAVRPEGSVSTLKIQRTERGDSAVYLCASSLTSSSTDTQYFGPGTRLTVL.

The rearrangement joins TRBV19 to TRBJ1-6; TRBD1 is a possible D gene (5 bases). The CDR3 loop spans 13 amino acids. V was shortened by 8 bases and J by 8 bases, with 13 bases between the two germline ends. Per germline, CDR1 LNHDA and CDR2 SQIVND (reference sequence). This chain's CDR3 is CASRDLKDSPLHF. The CDR3 nucleotides are TGTGCCAGTCGGGACCTCAAAGATTCACCCCTCCACTTT.

J is TRBJ2-5 and V is TRBV9, with D perhaps matching TRBD1 (6 bases). CDR3 length: 15 residues. Per the germline V gene, CDR1 is SGDLS and CDR2 is YYNGEE. V lost 3 bases and J lost 4, with 16 bases in between. Here the CDR3 reads CASSAHTGLGETQYF. The CDR3 nucleotides are TGTGCCAGCAGCGCGCATACAGGGTTGGGAGAGACCCAGTACTTC.

This chain links TRBV4-1 with TRBJ1-6, with D maybe TRBD1 (6 bases). Between the trimmed V and J ends, which lost 2 bases and 9 bases, there was a span of 14 bases. This CDR3 region has 15 residues. Germline CDR1 and CDR2: MGHRA and YSYEKL. The DNA for the CDR3 is TGCGCCAGCAGCCAACGGGGGACAATCTTTTCACCCCTCCACTTT. Its translation: CASSQRGTIFSPLHF.

The V and J genes are TRBV19 and TRBJ1-6; TRBD1 aligns across 11 bases. The CDR3 sequence is 15 residues long. Trimming removed 6 bases from V and 8 bases from J; junction bases left unmatched: 6. Germline V lookup: CDR1 LNHDA, CDR2 SQIVND (reference sequence). CDR3 nucleotide sequence: TGTGCCAGTAGCCCGGACAGGGGGCCAGATTCACCCCTCCACTTT. It codes for CASSPDRGPDSPLHF.

This clone was found once. The rearrangement joins TRBV6-4 to TRBJ2-3; unclear D gene. CDR1 is MRHNA and CDR2 is SNTAGT in the germline V gene. V shed 0 bases and J shed 2 bases, with 6 bases lying between them. The CDR3 has 14 amino acids. The CDR3 DNA reads as TGTGCCAGCAGTGACTCGGGGAACACAGATACGCAGTATTTT. Residues: CASSDSGNTDTQYF.

The V call is TRBV7-2, the J call TRBJ1-4, with a tentative D call TRBD1 (6 bases). Germline V lookup: CDR1 SGHTA, CDR2 FQGNSA. V dropped 5 bases and J dropped 7 bases, with 17 bases sitting between them. The CDR3 is made up of 15 amino acids. CDR3 residues: CASSPAGVGGEKLFF. The CDR3, as DNA: TGTGCCAGCAGCCCCGCTGGGGTAGGGGGTGAAAAACTGTTTTTT.

The V gene is TRBV5-1, the J gene TRBJ2-1; no clear D. Between the trimmed V and J ends, which lost 0 bases and 2 bases, there was a span of 12 bases. Germline CDR1 is SGHRS and CDR2 is YFSETQ. The CDR3 is 16 amino acids. The CDR3 is CASSLDSQAAYNEQFF. Written as DNA, the CDR3 is TGCGCCAGCAGCTTGGATAGCCAGGCTGCCTACAATGAGCAGTTCTTC.

CDR3 residues: CSVEKSVWPEAFF. The CDR3 DNA sequence: TGCAGCGTTGAGAAGTCTGTGTGGCCTGAAGCTTTCTTT. V is TRBV29-1 and J is TRBJ1-1; no definite D call. This CDR3 spans 13 amino acids. Trimming shortened V by 3 bases and J by 6 bases, and 14 bases separated the two germline ends. Germline V gene lookup returns CDR1 SQVTM and CDR2 ANQGSEA.

The chain couples TRBV30 to TRBJ2-7; unclear D gene. The CDR3 contains 12 residues. Germline V gene sequence: CDR1 GTSNPN, CDR2 SVGIG (reference sequence). The V and J ends lost 0 bases and 6 bases respectively, with 9 bases between them. This CDR3 reads CAWSVKYGEQYF. The CDR3, as DNA: TGTGCCTGGAGTGTCAAGTATGGCGAGCAGTACTTC. The full variable domain, rest sourced from reference TRBV30 and TRBJ2-7, is SQTIHQWPATLVQPVGSPLSLECTVEGTSNPNLYWYRQAAGRGLQLLFYSVGIGQISSEVPQNLSASRPQDRQFILSSKKLLLSDSGFYLCAWSVKYGEQYFGPGTRLTVT.

The chain joins TRBV7-8 to TRBJ1-2; D is uncertain. The ends were cut back, 2 bases at V and 2 bases at J, with 12 bases in the middle. The CDR3 loop spans 15 amino acids. Germline loops: CDR1 SGHVS, CDR2 FQNEAQ. CDR3 in amino acids: CASSLSDTNNYGYTF. The CDR3 DNA is TGTGCCAGCAGCTTATCCGACACCAACAACTATGGCTACACCTTC.

The chain has TRBV2 and TRBJ2-5; the D is unclear. The CDR3 is made up of 11 amino acids. Trimming stripped 1 base from V and 6 bases from J, with 3 bases between. Germline CDR1 SNHLY, CDR2 FYNNEI. For the CDR3, the DNA is TGTGCCAGCAGTGAAGAGAAGACCCAGTACTTC. This codes for CASSEEKTQYF.

V usage is TRBV3-1 (or the pseudogene TRBV3-2) and J usage is TRBJ1-1; 7 nucleotides align to TRBD1. With 4 bases clipped from V and 5 bases from J, the junction kept 7 bases outside the gene matches. Per germline, CDR1 LGHDT and CDR2 YNNKEL (reference sequence). The CDR3 totals 14 residues. The DNA for the CDR3 is TGTGCCAGCAGCCTCCCCCAGGGGGGGACTGAAGCTTTCTTT. It translates to CASSLPQGGTEAFF.

The V call is TRBV19, the J call TRBJ1-3; D call uncertain. The CDR3 is 10 amino acids. Germline CDR1 and CDR2: LNHDA and SQIVND (reference sequence). Trimming removed 6 bases at V and 7 bases at J, with 4 bases between. CDR3 sequence: CASSLNTIYF. CDR3 in DNA: TGTGCCAGTAGCCTGAACACCATATATTTT.